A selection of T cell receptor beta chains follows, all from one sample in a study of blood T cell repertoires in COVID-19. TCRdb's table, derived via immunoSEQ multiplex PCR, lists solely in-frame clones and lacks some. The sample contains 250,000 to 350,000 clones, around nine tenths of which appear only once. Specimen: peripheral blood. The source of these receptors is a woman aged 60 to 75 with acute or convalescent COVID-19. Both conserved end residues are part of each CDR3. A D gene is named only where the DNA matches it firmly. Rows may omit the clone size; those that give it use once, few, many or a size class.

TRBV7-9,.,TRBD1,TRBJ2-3,CASSIRDRSIGDTQYF,TGTGCCAGCAGCATCCGGGACAGGTCTATCGGAGATACGCAGTATTTT
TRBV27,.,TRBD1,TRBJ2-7,CASSSGQGAYEQYF,TGTGCCAGCAGTTCGGGACAGGGGGCCTACGAGCAGTACTTC
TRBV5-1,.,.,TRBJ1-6,CASSLAGYGSPLHF,TGCGCCAGCAGCTTGGCAGGGTATGGTTCACCCCTCCACTTT
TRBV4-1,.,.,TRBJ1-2,CASSQEEGAAGYTF,TGCGCCAGCAGCCAAGAAGAAGGGGCCGCGGGCTACACCTTC
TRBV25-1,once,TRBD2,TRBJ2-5,CASSEPGLAGETQYF,TGTGCCAGCAGTGAACCCGGACTAGCGGGGGAGACCCAGTACTTC
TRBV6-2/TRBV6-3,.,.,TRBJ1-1,CASSYTSGTEAFF,TGTGCCAGCAGTTATACGTCAGGCACTGAAGCTTTCTTT
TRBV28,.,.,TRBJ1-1,CASSQAGAFF,TGTGCCAGCAGCCAGGCAGGAGCTTTCTTT
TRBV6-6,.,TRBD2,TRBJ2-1,CASRSGEGEQFF,TGTGCCAGCAGGAGCGGGGAAGGTGAGCAGTTCTTC
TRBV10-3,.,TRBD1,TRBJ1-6,CAISESGPGQLSPLHF,TGTGCCATCAGTGAGTCGGGACCGGGACAGCTTTCACCCCTCCACTTT
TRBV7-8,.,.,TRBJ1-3,CASSPQEGYSGNTIYF,TGTGCCAGCAGCCCCCAAGAGGGTTACTCTGGAAACACCATATATTTT
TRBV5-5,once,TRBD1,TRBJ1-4,CASSKTGVMELFF,TGTGCCAGCAGCAAGACAGGGGTGATGGAACTGTTTTTT
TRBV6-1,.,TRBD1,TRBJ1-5,CASSAPGQGFNQPQHF,TGTGCCAGCAGTGCTCCGGGACAGGGTTTCAATCAGCCCCAGCATTTT
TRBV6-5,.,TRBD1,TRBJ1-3,CASRLGQGNTIYF,TGTGCCAGCAGACTTGGACAGGGTAACACCATATATTTT
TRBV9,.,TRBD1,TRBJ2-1,CASSVGQAPYNEQFF,TGTGCCAGCAGCGTCGGACAGGCCCCCTACAATGAGCAGTTCTTC
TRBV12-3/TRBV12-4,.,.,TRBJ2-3,CACNRVGTQYF,TGTGCCTGCAACAGGGTTGGTACGCAGTATTTT
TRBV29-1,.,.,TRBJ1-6,CSVSVGAALHF,TGCAGCGTTTCTGTTGGGGCTGCCCTCCACTTT
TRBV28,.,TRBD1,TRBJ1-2,CAIRTGSGYGYTF,TGTGCCATCCGGACAGGGTCGGGGTATGGCTACACCTTC
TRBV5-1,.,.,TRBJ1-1,CASSRDSPGTEAFF,TGCGCCAGCAGCCGGGACTCCCCAGGCACTGAAGCTTTCTTT
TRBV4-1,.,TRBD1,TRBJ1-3,CASSPLGTGGNTIYF,TGCGCCAGCAGCCCTCTAGGGACAGGGGGAAACACCATATATTTT
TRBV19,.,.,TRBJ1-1,CASSTTGLNTEAFF,TGTGCCAGTAGTACGACAGGTCTGAACACTGAAGCTTTCTTT
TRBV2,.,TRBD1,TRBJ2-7,CASNLDREGYEQYF,TGTGCCAGCAACCTGGACAGGGAAGGCTACGAGCAGTACTTC
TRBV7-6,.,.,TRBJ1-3,CASSLSPGDYRNTIYF,TGTGCCAGCAGCTTAAGTCCGGGAGACTATAGAAACACCATATATTTT
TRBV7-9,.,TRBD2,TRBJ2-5,CASRRTSGGAWETQYF,TGTGCCAGCAGGCGGACTAGCGGGGGGGCCTGGGAGACCCAGTACTTC
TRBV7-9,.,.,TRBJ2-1,CASSHSWGEGNSYNEQFF,TGTGCCAGCAGCCATTCATGGGGGGAAGGAAACTCCTACAATGAGCAGTTCTTC
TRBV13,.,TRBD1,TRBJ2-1,CASSTRTGAFSYNEQFF,TGTGCCAGCAGCACCCGGACAGGGGCGTTCTCCTACAATGAGCAGTTCTTC
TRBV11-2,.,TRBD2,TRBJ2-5,CASSRTSDQETQYF,TGTGCCAGCAGCCGGACTAGCGACCAAGAGACCCAGTACTTC